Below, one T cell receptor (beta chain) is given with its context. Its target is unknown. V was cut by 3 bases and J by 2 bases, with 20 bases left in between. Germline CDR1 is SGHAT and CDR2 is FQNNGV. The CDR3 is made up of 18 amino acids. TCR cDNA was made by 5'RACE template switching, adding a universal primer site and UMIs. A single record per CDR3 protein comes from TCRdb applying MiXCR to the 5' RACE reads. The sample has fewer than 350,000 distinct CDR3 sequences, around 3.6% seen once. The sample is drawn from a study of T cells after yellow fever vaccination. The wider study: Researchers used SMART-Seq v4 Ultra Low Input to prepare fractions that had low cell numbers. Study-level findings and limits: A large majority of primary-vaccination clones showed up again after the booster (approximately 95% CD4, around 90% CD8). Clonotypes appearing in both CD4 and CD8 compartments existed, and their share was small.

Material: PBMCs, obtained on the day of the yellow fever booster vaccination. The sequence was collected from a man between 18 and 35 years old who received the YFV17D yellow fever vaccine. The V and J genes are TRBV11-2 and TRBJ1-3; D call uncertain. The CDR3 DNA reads TGTGCCAGCAGCTTTACGCTACCTGAGAGAGGCGCTGGAAACACCATATATTTT. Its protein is CASSFTLPERGAGNTIYF.